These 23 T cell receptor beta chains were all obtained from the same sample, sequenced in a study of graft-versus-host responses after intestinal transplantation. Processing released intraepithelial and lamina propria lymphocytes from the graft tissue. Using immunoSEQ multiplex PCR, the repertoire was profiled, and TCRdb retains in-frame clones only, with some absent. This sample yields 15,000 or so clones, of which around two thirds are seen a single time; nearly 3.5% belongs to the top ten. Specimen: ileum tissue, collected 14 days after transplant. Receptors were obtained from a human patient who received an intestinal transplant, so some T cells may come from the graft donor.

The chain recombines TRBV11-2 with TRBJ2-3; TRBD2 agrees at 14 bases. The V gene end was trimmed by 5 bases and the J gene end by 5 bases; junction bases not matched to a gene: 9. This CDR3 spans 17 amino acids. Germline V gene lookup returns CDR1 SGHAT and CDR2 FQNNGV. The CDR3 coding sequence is TGTGCCAGCAGCCCCCCGACTAGCGGGGGGGCGAAAGATACGCAGTATTTT. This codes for CASSPPTSGGAKDTQYF.

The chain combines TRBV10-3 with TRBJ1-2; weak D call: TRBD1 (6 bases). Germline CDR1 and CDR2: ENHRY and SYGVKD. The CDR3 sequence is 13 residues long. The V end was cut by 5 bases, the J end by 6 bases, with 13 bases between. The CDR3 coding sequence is TGTGCCATCAGTCCTCGGGGGGGCGATGGCTACACCTTC. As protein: CAISPRGGDGYTF.

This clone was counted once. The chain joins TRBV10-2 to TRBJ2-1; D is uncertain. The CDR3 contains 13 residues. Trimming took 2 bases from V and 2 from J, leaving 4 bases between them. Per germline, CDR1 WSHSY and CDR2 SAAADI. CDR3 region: CASSETAYNEQFF. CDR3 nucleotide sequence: TGCGCCAGCAGTGAGACCGCCTACAATGAGCAGTTCTTC.

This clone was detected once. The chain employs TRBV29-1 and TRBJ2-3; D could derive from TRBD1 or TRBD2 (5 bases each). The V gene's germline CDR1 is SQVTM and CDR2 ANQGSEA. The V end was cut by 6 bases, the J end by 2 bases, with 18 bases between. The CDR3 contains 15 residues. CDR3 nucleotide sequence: TGCAGCGTGAACCGGGACCCTTTCTCCACAGATACGCAGTATTTT. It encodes CSVNRDPFSTDTQYF.

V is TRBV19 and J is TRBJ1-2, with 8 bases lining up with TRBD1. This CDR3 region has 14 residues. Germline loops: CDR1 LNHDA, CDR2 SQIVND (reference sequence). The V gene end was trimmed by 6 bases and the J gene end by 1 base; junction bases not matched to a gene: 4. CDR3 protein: CASRTGQGNYGYTF. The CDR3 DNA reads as TGTGCCAGTAGGACCGGACAGGGTAACTATGGCTACACCTTC.

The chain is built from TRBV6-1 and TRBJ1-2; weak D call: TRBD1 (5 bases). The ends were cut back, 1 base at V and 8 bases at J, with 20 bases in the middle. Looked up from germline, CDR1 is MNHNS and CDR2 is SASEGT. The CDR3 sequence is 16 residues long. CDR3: CASSEGVSGGLGGYTF. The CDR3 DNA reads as TGTGCCAGCAGTGAAGGCGTCAGCGGGGGGTTGGGCGGCTACACCTTC.

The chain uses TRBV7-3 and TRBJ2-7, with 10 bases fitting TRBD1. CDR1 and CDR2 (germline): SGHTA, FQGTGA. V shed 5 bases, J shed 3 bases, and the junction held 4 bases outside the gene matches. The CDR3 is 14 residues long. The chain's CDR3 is CASSMGQGNYEQYF. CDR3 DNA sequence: TGTGCCAGCAGCATGGGACAGGGGAACTACGAGCAGTACTTC.

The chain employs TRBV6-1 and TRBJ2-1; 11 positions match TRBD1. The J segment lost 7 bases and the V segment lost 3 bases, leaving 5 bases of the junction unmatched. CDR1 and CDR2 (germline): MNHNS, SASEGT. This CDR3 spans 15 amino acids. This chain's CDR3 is CASSEGWDRGNEQFF. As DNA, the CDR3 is TGTGCCAGCAGTGAGGGATGGGACAGGGGGAATGAGCAGTTCTTC.

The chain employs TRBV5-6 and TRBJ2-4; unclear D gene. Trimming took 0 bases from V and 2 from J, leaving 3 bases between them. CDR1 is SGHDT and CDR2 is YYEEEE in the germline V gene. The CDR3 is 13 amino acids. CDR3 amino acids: CASSLGSKNIQYF. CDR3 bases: TGTGCCAGCAGCTTGGGTTCCAAAAACATTCAGTACTTC.

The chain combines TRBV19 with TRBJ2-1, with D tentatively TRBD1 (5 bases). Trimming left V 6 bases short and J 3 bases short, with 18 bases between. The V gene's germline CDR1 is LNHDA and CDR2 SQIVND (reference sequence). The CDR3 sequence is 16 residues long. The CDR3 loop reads CASSQVLNQGYNEQFF. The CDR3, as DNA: TGTGCCAGTAGCCAGGTCTTGAATCAGGGCTACAATGAGCAGTTCTTC.

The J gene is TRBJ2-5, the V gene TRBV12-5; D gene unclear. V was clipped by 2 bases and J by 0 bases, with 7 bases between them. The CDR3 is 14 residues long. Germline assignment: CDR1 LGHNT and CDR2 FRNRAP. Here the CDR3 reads CASGLPPNQETQYF. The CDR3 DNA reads TGTGCTAGTGGTTTGCCACCGAACCAAGAGACCCAGTACTTC.

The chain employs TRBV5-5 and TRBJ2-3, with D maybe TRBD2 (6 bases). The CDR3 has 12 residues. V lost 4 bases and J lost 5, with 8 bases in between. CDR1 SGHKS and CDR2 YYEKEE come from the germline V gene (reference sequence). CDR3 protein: CASSIGGDTQYF. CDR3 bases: TGTGCCAGCAGCATCGGGGGAGATACGCAGTATTTT.

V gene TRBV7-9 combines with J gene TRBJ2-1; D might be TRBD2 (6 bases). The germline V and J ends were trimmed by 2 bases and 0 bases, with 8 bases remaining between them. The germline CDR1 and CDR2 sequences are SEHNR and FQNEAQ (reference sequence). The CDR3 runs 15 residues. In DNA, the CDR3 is TGTGCCAGCAGCTTATTCGGGAGCTCCTACAATGAGCAGTTCTTC. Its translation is CASSLFGSSYNEQFF.

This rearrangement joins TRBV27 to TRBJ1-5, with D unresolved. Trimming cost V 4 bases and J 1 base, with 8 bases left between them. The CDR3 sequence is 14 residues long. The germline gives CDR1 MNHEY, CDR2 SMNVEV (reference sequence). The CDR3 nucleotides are TGTGCCAGCAGTTCCCGAGTCAGCAATCAGCCCCAGCATTTT. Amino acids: CASSSRVSNQPQHF.

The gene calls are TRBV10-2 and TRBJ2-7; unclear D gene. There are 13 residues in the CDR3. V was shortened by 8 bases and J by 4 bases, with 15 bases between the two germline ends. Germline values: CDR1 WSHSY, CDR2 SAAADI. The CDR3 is CASREPSIYEQYF. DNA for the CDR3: TGCGCCAGCCGCGAGCCCAGCATATACGAGCAGTACTTC.

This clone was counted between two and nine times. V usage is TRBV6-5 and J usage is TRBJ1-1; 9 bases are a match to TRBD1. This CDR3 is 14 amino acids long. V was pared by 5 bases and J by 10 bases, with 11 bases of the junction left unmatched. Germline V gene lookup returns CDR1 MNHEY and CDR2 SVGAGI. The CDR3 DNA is TGTGCCAGCAGTAGGGGTACAGGGGGCTTTGTAGCTTTCTTT. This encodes CASSRGTGGFVAFF.

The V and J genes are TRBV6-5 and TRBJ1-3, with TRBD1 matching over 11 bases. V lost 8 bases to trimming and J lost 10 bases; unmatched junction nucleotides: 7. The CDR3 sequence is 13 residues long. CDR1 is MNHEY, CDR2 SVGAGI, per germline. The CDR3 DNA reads TGTGCCAGCTCCCGGGGACAGGGGGGAACCATATATTTT. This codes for CASSRGQGGTIYF.

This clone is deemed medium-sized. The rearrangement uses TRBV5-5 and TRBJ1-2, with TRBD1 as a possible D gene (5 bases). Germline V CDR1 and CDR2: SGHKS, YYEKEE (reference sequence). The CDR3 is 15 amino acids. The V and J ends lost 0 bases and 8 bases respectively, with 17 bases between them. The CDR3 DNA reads TGTGCCAGCAGCTTGGATTTGGGGCAGGGCCGGGGCTACACCTTC. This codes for CASSLDLGQGRGYTF.

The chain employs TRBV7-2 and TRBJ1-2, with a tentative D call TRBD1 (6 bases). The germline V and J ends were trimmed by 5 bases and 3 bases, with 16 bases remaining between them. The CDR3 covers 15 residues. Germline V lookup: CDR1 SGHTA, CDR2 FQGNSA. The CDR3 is CASSPEAGVDYGYTF. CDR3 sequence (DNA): TGTGCCAGCAGCCCAGAGGCAGGGGTGGACTATGGCTACACCTTC.

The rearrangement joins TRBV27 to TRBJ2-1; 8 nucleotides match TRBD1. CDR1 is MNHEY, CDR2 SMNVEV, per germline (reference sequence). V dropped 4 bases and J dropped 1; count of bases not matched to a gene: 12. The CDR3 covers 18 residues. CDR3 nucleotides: TGTGCCAGCAGTTCAAGACAGGGGATCCAATGGTCCTACAATGAGCAGTTCTTC. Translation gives CASSSRQGIQWSYNEQFF.

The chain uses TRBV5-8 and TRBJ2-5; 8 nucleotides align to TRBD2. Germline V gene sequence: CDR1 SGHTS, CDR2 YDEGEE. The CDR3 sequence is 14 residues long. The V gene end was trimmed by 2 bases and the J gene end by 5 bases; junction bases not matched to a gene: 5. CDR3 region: CASSFTGGRETQYF. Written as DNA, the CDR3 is TGTGCCAGCAGCTTCACGGGGGGGCGGGAGACCCAGTACTTC.

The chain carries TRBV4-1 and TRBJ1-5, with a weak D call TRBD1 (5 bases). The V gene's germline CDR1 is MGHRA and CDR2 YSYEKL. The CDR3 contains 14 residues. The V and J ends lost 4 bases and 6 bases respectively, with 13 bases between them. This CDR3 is CASSPNQGAQPQHF. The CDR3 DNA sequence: TGCGCCAGCAGCCCCAACCAAGGGGCTCAGCCCCAGCATTTT.

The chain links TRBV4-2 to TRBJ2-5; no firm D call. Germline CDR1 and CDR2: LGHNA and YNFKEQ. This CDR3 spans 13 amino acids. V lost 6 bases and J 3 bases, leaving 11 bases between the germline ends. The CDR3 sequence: CASRGPMEETQYF. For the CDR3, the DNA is TGTGCCAGCAGGGGCCCCATGGAAGAGACCCAGTACTTC.